Below are 9 T cell receptor beta chains sequenced from a single sample in a study of CD8+ T cells in alopecia areata. Cells from pooled cutaneous lymph nodes were sorted by CD4, CD8alpha, NKG2D, NKG2ACE and other markers. Extracted RNA was reverse transcribed, and the resulting cDNA served as sequencing template. Generated by immunoSEQ multiplex PCR, the TCRdb table keeps only in-frame clones and is missing some. Sampling found 8,300 or so clones, none seen once. The sequenced sample was CD8+ T cells sorted from a lymph node. The receptors were sampled from a C3H/HeJ mouse with alopecia areata. As its MHC haplotype, the strain has H2-k.

The table lists this clone with many counts. Germline and genes: mouse. The CDR3 end lies 4 residues beyond the end of the read and is filled in from the germline J gene. This chain connects TRBV14 to TRBJ2-4, with 11 nucleotides matching TRBD2. The CDR3 spans 16 residues. Germline V gives CDR1 SGHDT, CDR2 FRDEAV. J gave up 2 bases and V 2 bases, and 4 bases lay outside the gene matches. This CDR3 reads CASSLGTGGLQNTLYF. The part of the CDR3 DNA that was read is TGTGCCAGCAGTTTGGGGACTGGGGGCCTTCAAAAC.

In this sample, this clone is medium-sized. Genes and germline come from the mouse. The read comes to an end 4 residues before the CDR3 does, leaving the germline J gene to fill in the end. This chain links TRBV13-1 with TRBJ2-3, with TRBD2 identical over 9 bases. This CDR3 has 17 residues. The V gene end was trimmed by 0 bases and the J gene end by 0 bases; junction bases not matched to a gene: 5. CDR1 NSHNY and CDR2 SYGAGN come from the germline V gene. CDR3 bases read: TGTGCCAGCAGTGATGCGGCTGGGGGGGTTAGTGCAGAA. Amino acids: CASSDAAGGVSAE. The whole CDR3 sequence reads CASSDAAGGVSAETLYF.

This clone was observed at least ten times. Germline and genes here are mouse. The CDR3 end falls 4 residues outside the read, so it is completed with the germline J gene. V gene TRBV13-3 combines with J gene TRBJ2-7; 12 nucleotides line up with TRBD2. The ends lost 5 bases at V and 3 bases at J; junction bases unmatched: 0. The CDR3 sequence is 13 residues long. Looked up from germline, CDR1 is NNHDY and CDR2 is SYVADS. This CDR3 is CASRGLGGYEQYF. CDR3 DNA, as far as it was read: TGTGCCAGCAGGGGACTGGGGGGCTAT.

By proportion, this clone is medium-sized. The listed genes are named as in mouse. From the germline J gene comes the end of the CDR3, since the read stops 4 residues before it. The V call is TRBV3, the J call TRBJ2-5; D is unclear. Deletions cut 3 bases from V and 3 bases from J, with 7 bases between. This CDR3 spans 13 amino acids. The germline gives CDR1 SNHLY, CDR2 FYNGKV (reference sequence). CDR3 DNA, as far as it was read: TGTGCCAGCAGCTTCCCTGGTCAAGAC. It is translated as CASSFPGQD. The whole CDR3 sequence is CASSFPGQDTQYF.

This clone is labeled medium-sized. Genes and germline come from the mouse. The CDR3 reads CASSRDSANSDYTF. The sequenced CDR3 bases are TGTGCCAGCAGCCGGGACAGTGCAAACTCC. The chain is built from TRBV14 and TRBJ1-2; 7 bases line up with TRBD1. The read comes to an end 4 residues before the CDR3 does, leaving the germline J gene to fill in the end. The ends lost 5 bases at V and 0 bases at J; junction bases unmatched: 4. Germline assignment: CDR1 SGHDT and CDR2 FRDEAV. The CDR3 consists of 14 residues.

This clone was found many times. Any gene name here is a mouse gene name. The read is 4 residues too short to cover the CDR3 end, so that end is filled in from the germline J gene. V and J are TRBV13-3 and TRBJ2-7, with D unclear. Trimming removed 0 bases at V and 3 bases at J, with 7 bases between. The germline V gene has CDR1 NNHDY and CDR2 SYVADS. The CDR3 is made up of 13 amino acids. The CDR3: CASSDAGNYEQYF. CDR3 DNA (partial): TGTGCCAGCAGTGATGCAGGCAACTAT.

In this sample, this clone turned up many times. Genes and germline are mouse. The sequenced fragment ends 4 residues before the CDR3 boundary, so the rest is inferred from the germline J gene. This chain joins TRBV1 and TRBJ2-7, with D perhaps matching TRBD1 (6 bases). The CDR3 is made up of 13 amino acids. The germline CDR1 and CDR2 sequences are NSQYPW and LRSPGD (reference sequence). The CDR3 sequence: CTCSPGTKYEQYF. CDR3 DNA, as far as it was read: TGCACCTGCAGTCCTGGGACAAAATAT.

Many counts were recorded for this clone. Each gene name is a mouse one. The CDR3 end is not reached by the read, which stops 4 residues before it; the germline J gene fills it in. The gene calls are TRBV13-3 and TRBJ2-7, with a tentative D call TRBD1 (6 bases). With 3 bases removed from V and 3 bases from J, the gap between germline ends came to 7 bases. The CDR3 runs 12 residues. CDR1 is NNHDY and CDR2 is SYVADS in the germline V gene. CDR3 sequence: CASSGTDYEQYF. The covered CDR3 bases are TGTGCCAGCAGTGGGACAGACTAT.

By share of the sample, this clone is medium-sized. Gene labels here are mouse ones. The sequenced fragment ends 4 residues before the CDR3 boundary, so the rest is inferred from the germline J gene. V gene TRBV13-1 combines with J gene TRBJ2-5; D is unclear. Germline CDR1 and CDR2: NSHNY and SYGAGN. The CDR3 has 11 amino acids. This CDR3 is CASSDRDTQYF. The part of the CDR3 DNA that was read is TGTGCCAGCAGTGATAGGGAC.